A selection of T cell receptor beta chains follows, all from one sample in a study of OX40 agonist ivuxolimab in advanced cancers. The method was immunoSEQ multiplex PCR; TCRdb's version includes in-frame clones alone and lacks a portion of them. The sample carries 65,000 to 95,000 clones, around 94% recorded once. Sequences were derived from CD4+ or CD8+ T cells sorted from blood, sampled in a trial of the OX40 agonist ivuxolimab. All receptors derive from an adult with an advanced solid tumor such as melanoma, head and neck, liver or kidney cancer. Each CDR3 is given with its conserved first and last residue. A D gene is named only where the DNA matches it firmly. Expanded clones get a size class; other rows say once, few or many, or leave the size out.

>TRBV7-9|.|.|TRBJ1-4
CASSDDAWVFF
TGTGCCAGCAGCGACGATGCGTGGGTGTTTTTT
>TRBV27|TRBD1|.|TRBJ2-7
CASSHSGQGPGEQYF
TGTGCCAGCAGCCACTCGGGACAGGGTCCGGGCGAGCAGTACTTC
>TRBV14|.|.|TRBJ2-7
CASSQLPRYYEQYF
TGTGCCAGCAGCCAACTTCCACGGTACTACGAGCAGTACTTC
>TRBV9|TRBD2|.|TRBJ2-7
CASSGGGGDYEQYF
TGTGCCAGCAGCGGCGGCGGGGGGGACTACGAGCAGTACTTC
>TRBV19|.|.|TRBJ2-1
CASSLRQTYNEQFF
TGTGCCAGTAGTTTGCGCCAGACGTACAATGAGCAGTTCTTC
>TRBV9|.|.|TRBJ2-1
CASSHPAAGSSYNEQFF
TGTGCCAGCAGCCATCCGGCGGCGGGGAGCTCCTACAATGAGCAGTTCTTC
>TRBV18|TRBD1|.|TRBJ1-5
CASSPPRTGENQPQHF
TGTGCCAGCTCACCACCGAGGACAGGGGAGAATCAGCCCCAGCATTTT
>TRBV18|.|.|TRBJ2-7
CASSPSAYPPYEQYF
TGTGCCAGCTCACCAAGCGCATACCCCCCCTACGAGCAGTACTTC
>TRBV4-3|.|once|TRBJ2-7
CASSQGQGPPYEQYF
TGCGCCAGCAGCCAAGGCCAGGGGCCCCCCTACGAGCAGTACTTC
>TRBV19|.|.|TRBJ2-7
CASSIQQGEQYF
TGTGCCAGTAGTATCCAACAGGGCGAGCAGTACTTC
>TRBV5-4|TRBD2|once|TRBJ2-1
CASSHGTSRYNEQFF
TGTGCCAGCAGTCACGGGACTAGCAGATACAATGAGCAGTTCTTC
>TRBV5-6|.|.|TRBJ1-4
CASSLTGFNEKLFF
TGTGCCAGCAGCTTGACAGGATTTAATGAAAAACTGTTTTTT
>TRBV7-9|.|.|TRBJ2-3
CASSPPDSLGTDTQYF
TGTGCCAGCAGCCCCCCCGACAGTTTGGGCACAGATACGCAGTATTTT
>TRBV11-2|TRBD1|.|TRBJ2-2
CASSLQGRELFF
TGTGCCAGCAGTTTACAGGGGAGGGAGCTGTTTTTT
>TRBV11-2|TRBD1|.|TRBJ2-7
CASSLETGIHEQYF
TGTGCCAGCAGCTTAGAGACAGGGATTCACGAGCAGTACTTC
>TRBV25-1|.|.|TRBJ2-7
CATYWGHLYEQYF
TGTGCCACCTATTGGGGGCACCTCTACGAGCAGTACTTC
>TRBV7-9|.|.|TRBJ1-4
CASSLAPGPSYEKLFF
TGTGCCAGCAGCTTAGCCCCGGGGCCCTCTTATGAAAAACTGTTTTTT
>TRBV28|.|.|TRBJ2-1
CASSTLANEQFF
TGTGCCAGCAGTACTTTAGCGAATGAGCAGTTCTTC
>TRBV4-1|.|.|TRBJ2-5
CASSQEGSSKETQYF
TGCGCCAGCAGCCAAGAAGGCTCTAGTAAAGAGACCCAGTACTTC
>TRBV19|.|.|TRBJ2-2
CASSSIGGVLATGELFF
TGTGCCAGTAGTTCTATAGGGGGGGTGTTAGCCACCGGGGAGCTGTTTTTT
>TRBV6-1|.|.|TRBJ1-5
CASSESGPERPQHF
TGTGCCAGCAGTGAATCAGGGCCCGAGCGGCCCCAGCATTTT
>TRBV5-4|.|once|TRBJ2-7
CASSPGTDLTFYYEQYF
TGTGCCAGCAGCCCGGGGACGGACCTGACCTTCTACTACGAGCAGTACTTC
>TRBV7-9|TRBD2|once|TRBJ2-3
CASSPRTSPPTDTQYF
TGTGCCAGCAGCCCAAGGACTAGCCCTCCCACAGATACGCAGTATTTT
>TRBV7-2|.|.|TRBJ2-7
CASSFFVGGGSYEQYF
TGTGCCAGCAGCTTCTTCGTGGGGGGTGGCTCCTACGAGCAGTACTTC
>TRBV6-5|.|.|TRBJ2-1
CASSSSSYNEQFF
TGTGCCAGCAGTTCCAGCTCCTACAATGAGCAGTTCTTC
>TRBV7-8|.|.|TRBJ1-1
CASSSPTGLMRDTEAFF
TGTGCCAGCAGCTCTCCTACAGGCCTAATGAGGGACACTGAAGCTTTCTTT
>TRBV19|.|.|TRBJ2-1
CASSLRDLFNEQFF
TGTGCCAGTAGCCTCCGGGACTTATTCAATGAGCAGTTCTTC
>TRBV4-3|.|once|TRBJ1-3
CASSQARGSGNTIYF
TGCGCCAGCAGCCAAGCTAGGGGATCAGGAAACACCATATATTTT
>TRBV19|.|.|TRBJ1-1
CASKEGGEVRTEAFF
TGTGCCAGTAAAGAGGGGGGCGAAGTACGCACTGAAGCTTTCTTT